The clone carrying this T cell receptor (beta chain) was recorded at least ten times. It was with unique molecular identifiers that the TCRbeta library was prepared. Each CDR3 protein gets one entry after TCRdb re-called the PCR reads with MiXCR. The profile shows about 91,000 distinct CDR3 sequences, 7% to 10% of them singletons. These data originate in a study of T-cell reconstitution after alpha-beta-depleted transplantation in children. The germline V and J ends were trimmed by 5 bases and 9 bases, with 11 bases remaining between them. CDR3 size: 12 residues. CDR1 is SGHTA, CDR2 FQGNSA, per germline.

The chain recombines TRBV7-2 with TRBJ2-1; no clear D. The input for sequencing was PBMCs from the stem cell graft donor, taken from the stem cell graft. This TCR derives from a human donor who donated a stem cell graft to a child with congenital amegakaryocytic thrombocytopenia. This CDR3 reads CASSADLGEQFF. DNA for the CDR3: TGTGCCAGCAGCGCCGACCTGGGTGAGCAGTTCTTC.